This T cell receptor beta chain was captured by sequencing in a study of blood T cell repertoires in COVID-19. Sequencing was performed with immunoSEQ multiplex PCR; in TCRdb, only in-frame clones are kept and a portion is missing. The data hold around 270,000 clones, with more than 85% observed a single time. The CDR3 consists of 15 residues. Germline V CDR1 and CDR2: DFQATT, SNEGSKA (reference sequence). With 3 bases clipped from V and 15 bases from J, the junction kept 18 bases outside the gene matches. V usage is TRBV20-1 and J usage is TRBJ1-5, with TRBD1 matching 9 bases. Sequencing used peripheral blood. The receptor's source is a person in their late teens or twenties with COVID-19, enrolled during active disease. The CDR3 bases are TGCAGTGCTAGTTTTCGTGGGACAGGGACATCTGTGGGGCATTTT. This codes for CSASFRGTGTSVGHF.